The rows below give T cell receptor beta chains drawn from one sample of a study of T-cell reconstitution after alpha-beta-depleted transplantation in children. TCRdb independently ran MiXCR on the PCR reads; one entry per CDR3 protein. Seen here are around 490,000 distinct CDR3 sequences, roughly 10% observed once, and the top ten hold 13% to 15%. Sequenced here: PBMCs, mostly from graft donor cells, sampled 180 days after TCRalphabeta/CD19-depleted stem cell transplant. These receptor sequences come from a female patient between 2 and 15 years old who had a stem cell transplant for aplastic anemia, so the T cells may come from the graft donor. The CDR3 runs from the conserved cysteine through the conserved F or W. Each record gives: clone size, V gene, D gene, J gene, CDR3 protein, CDR3 DNA. D genes are given only for firm matches. Clone size is shown for a subset of rows, as once, few, many or a class of expanded clone.

NA	TRBV5-1	NA	TRBJ1-1	CASSHLTRGWNTEAFF	TGCGCCAGCAGCCACCTAACCCGGGGATGGAACACTGAAGCTTTCTTT
NA	TRBV7-2	TRBD1	TRBJ2-3	CASSLVGRGRGDTQYF	TGTGCCAGCAGCTTGGTTGGCAGGGGGCGAGGAGATACGCAGTATTTT
NA	TRBV10-3	NA	TRBJ2-5	CAISGEVGETQYF	TGTGCCATCAGTGGGGAAGTTGGGGAGACCCAGTACTTC
many	TRBV20-1	NA	TRBJ1-4	CSARVDEKLFF	TGCAGTGCTAGAGTAGATGAAAAACTGTTTTTT
NA	TRBV30	NA	TRBJ1-5	CAWSVQDNQPQHF	TGTGCCTGGAGTGTACAGGACAATCAGCCCCAGCATTTT
NA	TRBV7-9	NA	TRBJ1-3	CASSLAWDTIYF	TGTGCCAGCAGCTTAGCCTGGGACACAATATATTTT
few	TRBV12-3/TRBV12-4	NA	TRBJ2-1	CASSLRREGAHNEQFF	TGTGCCAGCAGTTTAAGGCGGGAAGGGGCCCACAATGAGCAGTTCTTC
few	TRBV4-3	NA	TRBJ1-1	CASSFWREAEAFF	TGCGCCAGCAGCTTCTGGCGGGAGGCTGAAGCTTTCTTT
many	TRBV3-1	NA	TRBJ2-7	CASSPGTYEQYF	TGTGCCAGCAGCCCCGGGACCTACGAGCAGTACTTC
NA	TRBV7-2	NA	TRBJ1-6	CASSLGFTRNSPLHF	TGTGCCAGCAGCTTAGGTTTTACTCGGAATTCACCCCTCCACTTT
NA	TRBV10-3	TRBD2	TRBJ2-1	CAIWTSDYNEQFF	TGTGCCATCTGGACTAGCGATTACAATGAGCAGTTCTTC
few	TRBV4-3	NA	TRBJ2-1	CASSQDARGRNEQFF	TGCGCCAGCAGCCAAGATGCCCGGGGTCGGAATGAGCAGTTCTTC
NA	TRBV11-3	TRBD2	TRBJ2-1	CASEFRPSGSSYNEQFF	TGTGCCAGCGAATTTAGACCTAGCGGGAGCTCCTACAATGAGCAGTTCTTC
few	TRBV29-1	NA	TRBJ2-6	CSVERGPGGNSGANVLTF	TGCAGCGTTGAAAGGGGCCCAGGGGGGAACTCTGGGGCCAACGTCCTGACTTTC
few	TRBV7-9	NA	TRBJ1-5	CIGDIQHF	TGTATCGGGGATATCCAGCATTTT
NA	TRBV9	NA	TRBJ2-1	CASSVNQIKSSEQFF	TGTGCCAGCAGCGTAAACCAAATCAAATCCAGTGAGCAGTTCTTC
NA	TRBV24-1	NA	TRBJ2-2	CATRPSDPDSGELFF	TGTGCCACCAGGCCGTCGGACCCGGACTCCGGGGAGCTGTTTTTT
many	TRBV11-2	TRBD1	TRBJ2-1	CASHSGGLYNEQFF	TGTGCCAGCCACTCAGGGGGCCTCTACAATGAGCAGTTCTTC
NA	TRBV20-1	TRBD1	TRBJ1-4	CSAWTGNEKLFF	TGCAGTGCTTGGACAGGGAACGAAAAACTGTTTTTT
NA	TRBV6-5	TRBD2	TRBJ2-2	CASSYFGTRGTGELFF	TGTGCCAGCAGTTACTTCGGGACTAGGGGTACCGGGGAGCTGTTTTTT
NA	TRBV27	TRBD2	TRBJ2-5	CASSKMRLAGGETQYF	TGTGCCAGCTCGAAGATGCGGCTAGCGGGAGGGGAGACCCAGTACTTC
few	TRBV4-3	NA	TRBJ2-7	CASSQDAGPWEQYF	TGCGCCAGCAGCCAAGATGCGGGGCCCTGGGAGCAGTACTTC
NA	TRBV6-2/TRBV6-3	NA	TRBJ2-7	CASNLDFIGPAYEQYF	TGTGCCAGCAACCTCGACTTCATCGGGCCTGCCTACGAGCAGTACTTC
many	TRBV5-1	NA	TRBJ2-3	CASSLTGDGDTQYF	TGCGCCAGCAGCCTGACAGGAGATGGGGATACGCAGTATTTT
NA	TRBV9	NA	TRBJ2-3	CASSPMGLLSTDTQYF	TGTGCCAGCAGCCCGATGGGCCTTCTCAGCACAGATACGCAGTATTTT
few	TRBV10-3	TRBD2	TRBJ2-5	CAISAGLAEVQETQYF	TGTGCCATCAGTGCCGGACTAGCGGAGGTCCAAGAGACCCAGTACTTC
few	TRBV19	NA	TRBJ2-7	CASSIGSPYEQYF	TGTGCCAGTAGTATTGGGAGTCCCTACGAGCAGTACTTC
NA	TRBV10-3	NA	TRBJ2-7	CAISDLGGPYEQYF	TGTGCCATCAGTGACTTAGGGGGTCCCTACGAGCAGTACTTC
NA	TRBV7-9	NA	TRBJ2-2	CASSLSTAAGELFF	TGTGCCAGCAGCCTCTCAACGGCGGCCGGGGAGCTGTTTTTT
NA	TRBV12-3/TRBV12-4	NA	TRBJ2-1	CASSEGSYNEQFF	TGTGCCAGCAGTGAAGGGTCTTACAATGAGCAGTTCTTC
NA	TRBV2	TRBD1	TRBJ1-2	CASNPLDRAYGYTF	TGTGCCAGCAACCCCCTGGACAGGGCCTATGGCTACACCTTC
NA	TRBV11-3	NA	TRBJ2-2	CASRDGGVTLFF	TGTGCCAGCAGGGATGGAGGGGTGACGCTGTTTTTT
many	TRBV5-1	NA	TRBJ2-3	CASSQIRGDTQYF	TGCGCCAGCAGCCAGATAAGGGGAGATACGCAGTATTTT
NA	TRBV7-9	NA	TRBJ2-6	CASTVRYSGANVLTF	TGTGCCAGCACCGTGAGGTACTCTGGGGCCAACGTCCTGACTTTC
few	TRBV28	NA	TRBJ1-4	CASSLERGYEKLFF	TGTGCCAGCAGTTTAGAGAGGGGATACGAAAAACTGTTTTTT
NA	TRBV4-1	TRBD2	TRBJ2-5	CASSQDRTSGSLETQYF	TGCGCCAGCAGCCAAGATCGGACTAGCGGGAGTCTGGAGACCCAGTACTTC
NA	TRBV2	TRBD2	TRBJ2-5	CANPGLAGEQTQYF	TGTGCCAATCCCGGACTAGCGGGAGAGCAGACCCAGTACTTC
few	TRBV20-1	TRBD1	TRBJ2-2	CSARYLTGQVNTGELFF	TGCAGTGCTAGATATCTAACGGGACAGGTGAACACCGGGGAGCTGTTTTTT
few	TRBV5-1	NA	TRBJ2-2	CASSLDFGRWNTGELFF	TGCGCCAGCAGCTTGGATTTCGGGCGGTGGAACACCGGGGAGCTGTTTTTT
NA	TRBV20-1	TRBD1	TRBJ2-1	CSAAPGQGVNEQFF	TGCAGTGCAGCGCCGGGACAGGGGGTCAATGAGCAGTTCTTC
NA	TRBV27	TRBD2	TRBJ2-7	CASRITSGSYEQYF	TGTGCCAGCAGGATAACTAGCGGGAGCTACGAGCAGTACTTC
many	TRBV11-3	NA	TRBJ2-7	CASSLGVGEQYF	TGTGCCAGCAGCTTAGGTGTGGGAGAGCAGTACTTC
NA	TRBV5-1	NA	TRBJ2-3	CASSLAQRHTDTQYF	TGCGCCAGCAGCTTGGCCCAGCGACACACAGATACGCAGTATTTT
many	TRBV9	NA	TRBJ1-2	CASSVVRSGADGYTF	TGTGCCAGCAGCGTAGTTCGGTCGGGAGCGGATGGCTACACCTTC
few	TRBV28	NA	TRBJ1-1	CASRTAGGAGTEAFF	TGTGCCAGCAGGACCGCGGGAGGGGCAGGAACTGAAGCTTTCTTT
few	TRBV9	NA	TRBJ1-2	CASSDIANYGYTF	TGTGCCAGCAGCGATATAGCTAACTATGGCTACACCTTC
few	TRBV2	TRBD1	TRBJ1-5	CASRPDRAYNQPQHF	TGTGCCAGCAGACCCGACAGGGCCTACAATCAGCCCCAGCATTTT
NA	TRBV20-1	NA	TRBJ2-4	CSARAQSGSSAKNIQYF	TGCAGTGCTAGAGCACAGTCAGGCTCCTCAGCCAAAAACATTCAGTACTTC
few	TRBV6-2/TRBV6-3	NA	TRBJ2-4	CASNERGTSENIQYF	TGTGCCAGCAACGAAAGGGGGACCAGTGAAAACATTCAGTACTTC
few	TRBV6-2/TRBV6-3	TRBD2	TRBJ2-1	CASSYPPHPASGRTYNEQFF	TGTGCCAGCAGTTATCCGCCGCACCCGGCTAGCGGGAGGACTTACAATGAGCAGTTCTTC
NA	TRBV11-3	TRBD2	TRBJ2-3	CASSLGQREVVDTQYF	TGTGCCAGCAGCTTAGGTCAGCGGGAGGTGGTAGATACGCAGTATTTT
many	TRBV13	NA	TRBJ1-2	CASSLGGRNYGYTF	TGTGCCAGCAGCTTAGGCGGCCGGAACTATGGCTACACCTTC
many	TRBV5-1	TRBD2	TRBJ2-1	CASSLGGLAGSYNEQFF	TGCGCCAGCAGCTTGGGCGGGCTAGCGGGCTCCTACAATGAGCAGTTCTTC